This TCR beta chain is from a study of T-cell memory formation after mild COVID-19. Looking at the study overall: The study found TCR clusters largely donor specific. Whole-study findings and limits: Nothing showed for sure that second-wave clones peaking on day 37 were SARS-CoV-2 specific.

To note about this clonotype: The antigen is not known.

Libraries for TCRalpha and TCRbeta carried sample barcodes and unique molecular identifiers via 5'RACE. Each CDR3 protein is one row after TCRdb ran MiXCR on the 5' RACE reads. Among around 370,000 distinct CDR3 sequences listed, under 25% were seen once. Germline values: CDR1 DFQATT, CDR2 SNEGSKA (reference sequence). V lost 3 bases, J lost 9 bases, and 12 bases lay in between. The CDR3 covers 12 residues. V usage is TRBV20-1 and J usage is TRBJ2-4, with D perhaps matching TRBD2 (6 bases). Material for sequencing was PBMCs or a T cell subset sorted from them (not recorded which). The sequence derives from an adult woman who had mild COVID-19 (a few samples of this study predate the infection). Cell type and time point are not known. Written as DNA, the CDR3 is TGCAGTGCTAGGGACGTGCGGGGCATTCAGTACTTC. Its protein product is CSARDVRGIQYF.